Listed below are T cell receptor beta chains from one sample, sequenced in a study of T cell changes during pregnancy in multiple sclerosis. This table comes from immunoSEQ multiplex PCR, and its TCRdb copy is limited to in-frame clones, with some not included. The sample has about 40,000 clones, 80% to 90% seen once. The input for sequencing was CD4+ T cells from peripheral blood mononuclear cells, taken before pregnancy. The receptors were gathered from a female donor with multiple sclerosis, enrolled in a pregnancy study. The CDR3 runs from the conserved cysteine through the conserved F or W. D genes are given only for firm matches. Clone sizes are given selectively: once, few, many, or a class where the clone is expanded.

j_gene,abundance,v_gene,d_gene,CDR3aa,CDR3nt
TRBJ1-2,NA,TRBV5-1,NA,CASSGETAADGYTF,TGCGCCAGCAGCGGGGAGACGGCAGCCGATGGCTACACCTTC
TRBJ2-7,few,TRBV27,TRBD2,CASNPNGGYSYEQYF,TGTGCCAGCAACCCGAACGGGGGGTACTCCTACGAGCAGTACTTC
TRBJ2-1,NA,TRBV10-3,NA,CATGTTTYNEQFF,TGTGCCACCGGGACAACTACCTACAATGAGCAGTTCTTC
TRBJ1-2,NA,TRBV5-4,TRBD1,CASSSGQEVYGYTF,TGTGCCAGCAGCTCGGGACAGGAAGTCTATGGCTACACCTTC
TRBJ1-6,NA,TRBV18,NA,CASSPGAGDVSPLHF,TGTGCCAGCTCACCAGGGGCGGGGGATGTTTCACCCCTCCACTTT
TRBJ2-2,once,TRBV5-4,NA,CASSLDSLSTGELFF,TGTGCCAGCAGCTTGGACAGTTTAAGCACCGGGGAGCTGTTTTTT
TRBJ2-7,NA,TRBV9,NA,CASSVVGSTGSEQYF,TGTGCCAGCAGCGTAGTGGGATCAACAGGGAGTGAGCAGTACTTC
TRBJ2-3,NA,TRBV6-1,NA,CASSEIGGRTQYF,TGTGCCAGCAGTGAAATAGGGGGAAGGACGCAGTATTTT
TRBJ2-5,NA,TRBV5-4,NA,CASSMGLSQETQYF,TGTGCCAGCAGCATGGGACTCTCTCAAGAGACCCAGTACTTC
TRBJ2-3,NA,TRBV5-1,NA,CASRQDTGTFTDTQYF,TGCGCCAGCAGACAGGATACCGGGACTTTCACAGATACGCAGTATTTT
TRBJ2-2,NA,TRBV5-6,NA,CASSLTGTLNTGELFF,TGTGCCAGCAGCTTAACCGGGACACTGAACACCGGGGAGCTGTTTTTT
TRBJ1-1,NA,TRBV7-2,NA,CASSLSRGTEAFF,TGTGCCAGCAGCTTATCGAGGGGGACTGAAGCTTTCTTT
TRBJ1-3,NA,TRBV6-6,TRBD1,CASSYALGTGGNF,TGTGCCAGCAGTTATGCCCTCGGGACAGGGGGAAATTTT
TRBJ1-6,NA,TRBV6-5,TRBD1,CATRQGNSPLHF,TGTGCCACCCGACAGGGTAATTCACCCCTCCACTTT
TRBJ1-1,once,TRBV12-5,NA,CASGLQGNTEAFF,TGTGCTAGTGGTTTGCAGGGGAACACTGAAGCTTTCTTT
TRBJ1-1,few,TRBV7-9,TRBD1,CASKRDRVNTEAFF,TGTGCCAGCAAAAGGGACAGGGTGAACACTGAAGCTTTCTTT
TRBJ2-7,NA,TRBV5-6,TRBD1,CASSLAGTGGYEQYF,TGTGCCAGCAGCTTGGCCGGGACAGGGGGCTACGAGCAGTACTTC
TRBJ2-1,NA,TRBV30,TRBD2,CAWSVGTRVYNEQFF,TGTGCCTGGAGTGTAGGGACTAGGGTCTACAATGAGCAGTTCTTC
TRBJ2-1,NA,TRBV19,NA,CATSRSPRVNEQFF,TGTGCCACCTCTCGATCCCCCAGGGTGAATGAGCAGTTCTTC
TRBJ1-1,NA,TRBV10-1,NA,CASKQGMNTEAFF,TGCGCCAGCAAACAGGGCATGAACACTGAAGCTTTCTTT
TRBJ1-1,NA,TRBV11-2,NA,CASSLIGGYTEAFF,TGTGCCAGCAGCTTAATTGGCGGATACACTGAAGCTTTCTTT
TRBJ2-5,few,TRBV7-9,TRBD1,CASSFWGQQETQYF,TGTGCCAGCAGCTTTTGGGGACAGCAAGAGACCCAGTACTTC
TRBJ2-1,NA,TRBV7-9,NA,CASSLSGVLYNEQFF,TGTGCCAGCAGCTTGTCCGGGGTGCTGTACAATGAGCAGTTCTTC
TRBJ2-1,NA,TRBV7-3,NA,CASSFTSHNEQFF,TGTGCCAGCAGCTTTACTAGCCACAATGAGCAGTTCTTC
TRBJ2-3,NA,TRBV20-1,NA,CSAGNVDTQYF,TGCAGTGCTGGCAACGTGGATACGCAGTATTTT
TRBJ2-1,NA,TRBV5-4,TRBD2,CASSFGSGANRGEQFF,TGTGCCAGCAGCTTCGGAAGCGGGGCTAATCGGGGGGAGCAGTTCTTC
TRBJ1-2,NA,TRBV2,NA,CASSELTVRVGYTF,TGTGCCAGCAGTGAACTGACAGTTCGGGTTGGCTACACCTTC
TRBJ1-5,NA,TRBV18,NA,CASSPPGGATNQPQHF,TGTGCCAGCTCACCACCGGGGGGGGCAACCAATCAGCCCCAGCATTTT
TRBJ2-7,NA,TRBV7-2,NA,CASSLVAGPYEQYF,TGTGCCAGCAGCTTAGTGGCAGGGCCCTACGAGCAGTACTTC
TRBJ2-1,NA,TRBV18,TRBD2,CASSPGGTTINEQFF,TGTGCCAGCTCACCGGGGGGGACTACTATCAATGAGCAGTTCTTC
TRBJ2-3,NA,TRBV7-8,NA,CASSLSHATDTQYF,TGTGCCAGCAGCTTAAGCCATGCGACAGATACGCAGTATTTT
TRBJ1-5,few,TRBV28,NA,CASRGARTSRQPQHF,TGTGCCAGCAGGGGGGCGAGAACGTCGCGTCAGCCCCAGCATTTT
TRBJ2-5,once,TRBV29-1,TRBD2,CSGWTGGVETQYF,TGCAGCGGCTGGACCGGGGGGGTGGAGACCCAGTACTTC
TRBJ1-4,NA,TRBV6-6,NA,CASSYSGQANEKLFF,TGTGCCAGCAGTTACTCTGGACAAGCTAATGAAAAACTGTTTTTT
TRBJ2-2,NA,TRBV5-1,TRBD1,CASSQATGGYSGELFF,TGCGCCAGCAGCCAGGCGACAGGGGGCTATTCCGGGGAGCTGTTTTTT
TRBJ2-2,once,TRBV7-2,NA,CASSLVRVTGELFF,TGTGCCAGCAGCTTAGTCCGGGTAACCGGGGAGCTGTTTTTT
TRBJ1-5,NA,TRBV28,TRBD1,CASSLDWDRGSQPQHF,TGTGCCAGCAGTTTAGACTGGGACAGGGGAAGTCAGCCCCAGCATTTT